One sample yielded the 28 T cell receptor beta chains listed below, sequenced in a study of T cell responses to AZD1222 COVID-19 vaccine. The method was immunoSEQ multiplex PCR; TCRdb's version includes in-frame clones alone and lacks a portion of them. The sample yields about 53,000 clones, approximately 84% seen once. This specimen was peripheral blood, taken on day 0 of AZD1222 vaccination. The receptors come from an adult in good health.

The chain recombines TRBV19 with TRBJ1-5; D gene unclear. Trimming stripped 7 bases from V and 8 bases from J, with 18 bases between. CDR3 length: 14 amino acids. Germline CDR1 reads LNHDA; CDR2 reads SQIVND (reference sequence). CDR3 in DNA: TGTGCCAGTACCAGAGATGGGGTTTGGGAGCCCCAGCATTTT. Encoded protein: CASTRDGVWEPQHF.

The chain links TRBV6-4 to TRBJ2-2; 8 bases map to TRBD2. The CDR3 spans 17 residues. Germline V gene sequence: CDR1 MRHNA, CDR2 SNTAGT. The V and J ends lost 4 bases and 1 base, in that order; junction bases with no gene match: 8. The DNA of the CDR3 is TGTGCCAGCAGTGCCCTCGGGCTAGCGGGGAACACCGGGGAGCTGTTTTTT. It specifies CASSALGLAGNTGELFF.

The DNA for the CDR3 is TGTGCCAGCAGCTCAGGATTCATGCGTGGCTACACCTTC. Amino acid sequence: CASSSGFMRGYTF. The chain combines TRBV5-4 with TRBJ1-2; no definite D call. Germline V lookup: CDR1 SGHNT, CDR2 YYREEE (reference sequence). There are 13 residues in the CDR3. With 3 bases removed from V and 7 bases from J, the gap between germline ends came to 13 bases.

This chain uses TRBV3-1 (or the pseudogene TRBV3-2) with TRBJ1-4; 7 positions match TRBD1. V lost 5 bases, J lost 7 bases, and 7 bases stayed unmatched. Germline V gene lookup returns CDR1 LGHDT and CDR2 YNNKEL (reference sequence). The CDR3 is made up of 14 amino acids. This CDR3 reads CASSTTGNREKLFF. The DNA for the CDR3 is TGTGCCAGCAGCACGACAGGGAACCGTGAAAAACTGTTTTTT.

The gene calls are TRBV5-1 and TRBJ2-1; 15 nucleotides agree with TRBD2. Per the germline V gene, CDR1 is SGHRS and CDR2 is YFSETQ. The CDR3 runs to 16 residues. The V and J ends lost 2 bases and 9 bases, in that order; junction bases with no gene match: 6. CDR3 sequence: CASSLRTSGRAGEQFF. DNA of the CDR3: TGCGCCAGCAGCTTACGGACTAGCGGGAGGGCAGGTGAGCAGTTCTTC. Full variable domain (remainder filled in from reference TRBV5-1 and TRBJ2-1): KAGVTQTPRYLIKTRGQQVTLSCSPISGHRSVSWYQQTPGQGLQFLFEYFSETQRNKGNFPGRFSGRQFSNSRSEMNVSTLELGDSALYLCASSLRTSGRAGEQFFGPGTRLTVL.

The rearrangement joins TRBV27 to TRBJ1-5; maybe TRBD1 (6 bases). Germline V gives CDR1 MNHEY, CDR2 SMNVEV (reference sequence). This CDR3 comprises 14 residues. Trimming shortened V by 2 bases and J by 5 bases, and 10 bases separated the two germline ends. As DNA, the CDR3 is TGTGCCAGCAGTTTAAAAGGGGGGCATCAGCCCCAGCATTTT. Amino acid sequence: CASSLKGGHQPQHF.

The chain is built from TRBV10-3 and TRBJ2-7; the match to TRBD1 covers 7 bases. V shed 1 base, J shed 3 bases, and the junction held 3 bases outside the gene matches. Germline CDR1 ENHRY, CDR2 SYGVKD. The CDR3 consists of 14 residues. The DNA of the CDR3 is TGTGCCATCAGTGAGTGGGACAGCGGCTACGAGCAGTACTTC. Its translation: CAISEWDSGYEQYF.

This sequence joins TRBV6-5 and TRBJ1-1, with 7 bases lining up with TRBD1. The ends lost 6 bases at V and 0 bases at J; junction bases unmatched: 4. The CDR3 has 14 residues. CDR1 is MNHEY, CDR2 SVGAGI, per germline. CDR3 protein: CASRQQGLNTEAFF. The CDR3 nucleotides read TGTGCCAGCAGACAACAGGGGTTGAACACTGAAGCTTTCTTT.

The sample holds a few counts of this clone. The chain has TRBV5-4 and TRBJ2-5; perhaps TRBD1 as D (6 bases). The CDR3 extends over 14 amino acids. Trimming removed 4 bases from V and 1 base from J, with 11 bases in between. Germline CDR1 is SGHNT and CDR2 is YYREEE (reference sequence). Here the CDR3 DNA reads TGTGCCAGCAGCCCCGGACAGTTCCAAGAGACCCAGTACTTC. It specifies CASSPGQFQETQYF.

The sample holds a few counts of this clone. The rearrangement uses TRBV7-3 and TRBJ2-3, with TRBD2 identical over 8 bases. The germline gives CDR1 SGHTA, CDR2 FQGTGA. The junction had 1 base not matched to a gene; V was cut back by 5 bases and J by 0 bases. There are 14 residues in the CDR3. This chain's CDR3 is CASSRGGSTDTQYF. The CDR3 DNA sequence: TGTGCCAGCAGCCGGGGGGGAAGCACAGATACGCAGTATTTT.

This sequence joins TRBV12-3 or TRBV12-4 and TRBJ1-1; no reliable D call. The CDR3 has 11 amino acids. Trimming took 1 base from V and 7 from J, leaving 4 bases between them. Here the CDR3 DNA reads TGTGCCAGCAGTTTAGGGATTGAAGCTTTCTTT. This sequence encodes CASSLGIEAFF.

This chain connects TRBV7-6 to TRBJ2-3; D might be TRBD2 (6 bases). Trimming removed 5 bases at V and 0 bases at J, with 12 bases between. The CDR3 is 15 amino acids. CDR1 and CDR2 (germline): SGHVS, FNYEAQ. The CDR3 DNA reads as TGTGCCAGCAGCCAAGCCGGGACTAGCACAGATACGCAGTATTTT. Amino acids: CASSQAGTSTDTQYF. The full variable domain, with the rest looked up from reference TRBV7-6 and TRBJ2-3, is GAGVSQSPRYKVTKRGQDVALRCDPISGHVSLYWYRQALGQGPEFLTYFNYEAQQDKSGLPNDRFSAERPEGSISTLTIQRTEQRDSAMYRCASSQAGTSTDTQYFGPGTRLTVL.

This chain uses TRBV6-1 with TRBJ1-4; no clear D gene. The germline V gene has CDR1 MNHNS and CDR2 SASEGT. V dropped 3 bases and J dropped 7 bases, with 12 bases sitting between them. The CDR3 spans 14 residues. CDR3 sequence (DNA): TGTGCCAGCAGTGATCCAAGTAGGGCTGAAAAACTGTTTTTT. Amino acid sequence: CASSDPSRAEKLFF.

This chain links TRBV11-3 with TRBJ2-7; 7 nucleotides line up with TRBD2. This CDR3 region has 13 residues. V shed 4 bases, J shed 6 bases, and the junction held 6 bases outside the gene matches. The germline V gene has CDR1 SGHNT and CDR2 YENEEA. CDR3 residues: CASSSGGALEQYF. CDR3 sequence (DNA): TGTGCCAGCAGCTCGGGGGGAGCCCTCGAGCAGTACTTC.

V is TRBV7-8 and J is TRBJ1-2, with D tentatively TRBD1 (6 bases). CDR1 is SGHVS and CDR2 is FQNEAQ in the germline V gene. Trimming shortened V by 4 bases and J by 7 bases, and 16 bases separated the two germline ends. The CDR3 covers 14 residues. Here the CDR3 reads CASSSRGAEAGYTF. CDR3 in DNA: TGTGCCAGCAGCTCGAGGGGGGCTGAAGCTGGCTACACCTTC.

This chain joins TRBV7-2 and TRBJ2-1; 8 bases match TRBD1. The germline V gene encodes CDR1 SGHTA and CDR2 FQGNSA. J was trimmed by 0 bases and V by 6 bases; bases with no gene match: 4. This CDR3 has 15 amino acids. This chain's CDR3 is CASSSGTGSYNEQFF. The CDR3, as DNA: TGTGCCAGCAGTTCCGGGACAGGCTCCTACAATGAGCAGTTCTTC.

This chain joins TRBV9 and TRBJ1-2; no firm D call. The germline V and J ends were trimmed by 0 bases and 1 base, with 13 bases remaining between them. This CDR3 spans 16 amino acids. Germline CDR1 and CDR2: SGDLS and YYNGEE. The CDR3 bases are TGTGCCAGCAGCGTAGTGGCGGGCGAGGGTAACTATGGCTACACCTTC. It translates to CASSVVAGEGNYGYTF.

The genes are TRBV4-1 and TRBJ2-7; 13 nucleotides agree with TRBD2. J gave up 5 bases and V 6 bases, and 7 bases lay outside the gene matches. Per germline, CDR1 MGHRA and CDR2 YSYEKL. There are 15 residues in the CDR3. The CDR3 spells CASSIGLAGEDEQYF. The CDR3 DNA sequence: TGCGCCAGCAGTATTGGACTAGCGGGAGAGGACGAGCAGTACTTC.

The DNA for the CDR3 is TGTGCCAGCAGCCAAGATCTTGTACAGGGGGCGGGGGAGCAGTACTTC. Translation gives CASSQDLVQGAGEQYF. V and J are TRBV3-1 (or the pseudogene TRBV3-2) and TRBJ2-7; TRBD1 aligns across 9 bases. This CDR3 contains 16 residues. Germline V CDR1 and CDR2: LGHDT, YNNKEL (reference sequence). Unmatched junction bases numbered 10, after V lost 0 bases and J lost 7 bases.

The V and J genes are TRBV19 and TRBJ1-5; no firm D call. Trimming stripped 4 bases from V and 1 base from J, with 5 bases between. The CDR3 has 13 residues. Germline CDR1 reads LNHDA; CDR2 reads SQIVND (reference sequence). The CDR3 loop reads CASSRGSNQPQHF. In nucleotides, the CDR3 is TGTGCCAGTAGTAGAGGGAGCAATCAGCCCCAGCATTTT.

The rearrangement links TRBV28 to TRBJ1-4; D gene uncertain. The V end lost 3 bases, the J end lost 4 bases, and 0 bases lay between the germline ends. Germline CDR1 is MDHEN and CDR2 is SYDVKM. CDR3 size: 11 residues. The chain's CDR3 is CASSFNEKLFF. CDR3 DNA sequence: TGTGCCAGCAGTTTTAATGAAAAACTGTTTTTT.

The chain combines TRBV14 with TRBJ2-2, with D perhaps assigned TRBD1 or TRBD2 (5 bases each). The CDR3 is 14 amino acids. CDR1 is SGHDN and CDR2 is FVKESK in the germline V gene. Trimming stripped 5 bases from V and 4 bases from J, with 11 bases between. CDR3 protein: CASSKWGTTGELFF. The CDR3 DNA reads as TGTGCCAGCAGCAAGTGGGGGACCACCGGGGAGCTGTTTTTT.

The genes are TRBV6-2 or TRBV6-3 and TRBJ1-1; D gene uncertain. CDR3 length equals 14 residues. V lost 6 bases and J 6 bases, leaving 17 bases between the germline ends. Germline V gene lookup returns CDR1 MNHEY and CDR2 SVGEGT. CDR3 amino acids: CASSPGPKGAEAFF. CDR3 bases: TGTGCCAGCAGCCCCGGGCCAAAAGGAGCTGAAGCTTTCTTT.

This clone was counted a few times. The rearrangement uses TRBV19 and TRBJ1-2; 7 bases are shared with TRBD1. Trimming removed 6 bases from V and 2 bases from J; junction bases left unmatched: 9. This CDR3 region has 15 residues. Looked up from germline, CDR1 is LNHDA and CDR2 is SQIVND (reference sequence). CDR3 in DNA: TGTGCCAGTAGCCAAGGACAGGACTTAAACTATGGCTACACCTTC. Amino acid sequence: CASSQGQDLNYGYTF.

V gene TRBV11-2 combines with J gene TRBJ1-3; no reliable D call. Germline V CDR1 and CDR2: SGHAT, FQNNGV. Trimming took off 1 base at V and 3 bases at J, with 10 bases between the two ends. CDR3 length: 15 residues. The CDR3 DNA reads TGTGCCAGCAGCTTAGTGCCTGAAATTGGAAACACCATATATTTT. This codes for CASSLVPEIGNTIYF.

The CDR3 sequence is CASSQDSRGGEAFF. The CDR3 DNA is TGTGCCAGCAGCCAAGATTCCAGGGGCGGTGAAGCTTTCTTT. V usage is TRBV3-1 (or the pseudogene TRBV3-2) and J usage is TRBJ1-1, with a weak D call TRBD1 (6 bases). CDR1 LGHDT and CDR2 YNNKEL come from the germline V gene (reference sequence). V dropped 0 bases and J dropped 7 bases, with 12 bases sitting between them. The CDR3 covers 14 residues.

This clone has just one count. The chain employs TRBV11-3 and TRBJ1-2; D gene uncertain. The CDR3 is 17 amino acids. Germline loops: CDR1 SGHNT, CDR2 YENEEA. The germline V and J ends were trimmed by 5 bases and 2 bases, with 21 bases remaining between them. DNA for the CDR3: TGTGCCAGCAGCCCATCGGACGGGCGGGCCGACAACTATGGCTACACCTTC. This encodes CASSPSDGRADNYGYTF.

The V call is TRBV7-9, the J call TRBJ2-5, with D possibly being TRBD1 or TRBD2 (5 bases each). The CDR3 has 15 amino acids. Trimming shortened V by 4 bases and J by 0 bases, and 12 bases separated the two germline ends. The germline gives CDR1 SEHNR, CDR2 FQNEAQ (reference sequence). CDR3 DNA sequence: TGTGCCAGCAGCTCTCGGGACCAACACCAAGAGACCCAGTACTTC. It is translated as CASSSRDQHQETQYF.